This T cell receptor (beta chain) originates from a study of blood T cell repertoires in COVID-19. Turning to the study itself: Both acute and convalescent COVID-19 samples were obtained from the United States, Italy and Spain.

Regarding this clone: The sample carries other DNA sequences with the same CDR3.

Deletions cut 0 bases from V and 1 base from J, with 5 bases between. This CDR3 is 14 amino acids long. The germline V gene has CDR1 SGDLS and CDR2 YYNGEE. How the authors handled the data: Reference gene primer amplification gave estimated nucleated cell counts. Some clones are missing from TCRdb's copy, which holds only in-frame ones; the method was immunoSEQ multiplex PCR. That table gives V, J and clone size, and the DNA gave D and trimming. This repertoire shows some 110,000 clones, about four fifths found once; its top ten account for around 15%. Sequenced material: peripheral blood. This chain links TRBV9 with TRBJ1-5; the D is unclear. This receptor was identified in a man aged 55-75 years with active or convalescent COVID-19. In nucleotides, the CDR3 is TGTGCCAGCAGCGTAGGAGGAAGCAATCAGCCCCAGCATTTT. Translating it yields CASSVGGSNQPQHF.